The clone carrying this T cell receptor beta chain was seen a single time. Its target is unknown. Assay: immunoSEQ multiplex PCR; the TCRdb copy retains only in-frame clones and omits some. The sample holds around 150,000 clones, around 90% seen once. CDR3 length: 16 amino acids. Germline V gene sequence: CDR1 LGHNA, CDR2 YNFKEQ. Trimming shortened V by 1 base and J by 0 bases, and 10 bases separated the two germline ends. The data belong to a study of T cell responses to AZD1222 COVID-19 vaccine. Study-level points and caveats: The peak T cell response came first, and repertoires were sampled only after it.

The TCR originated in an adult who received the AZD1222 COVID-19 vaccine. The sample here was peripheral blood, taken 28 days after the second AZD1222 dose. The chain recombines TRBV4-2 with TRBJ1-3; TRBD1 is a possible D gene (5 bases). Here the CDR3 DNA reads TGTGCCAGCAGCCAAGCATCTGGGGGCTCTGGAAACACCATATATTTT. Its protein product is CASSQASGGSGNTIYF.